This T cell receptor beta chain was sequenced in a study of metastatic and nonmetastatic thyroid tumors. TCRdb recomputed clones from the PCR reads via MiXCR. The sample holds about 4,600 clones, 15% to 20% seen once. Thyroid surgery was preceded by no treatment in any patient. Worth noting for this clone: Antigen: not known.

The study's findings and limits: As reported, TCR beta diversity in blood and tumor was significantly higher in malignant thyroid tumors than in benign nodules.

The source is a male donor with papillary thyroid cancer or a benign thyroid nodule (not recorded which). Some clones in this sample may be carry-over from other donors' samples. Specimen: adjacent normal tissue.

The CDR3 DNA reads as TGTGCCAGCAGCGAGGGACAGGGGCCTTCCTACGAGCAGTACTTC. Protein: CASSEGQGPSYEQYF. The rearrangement links TRBV7-6 to TRBJ2-7, with TRBD1 identical over 10 bases. Germline trimming cut 5 bases from V and 1 base from J; bases unmatched to any gene: 5. The CDR3 loop spans 15 amino acids. In germline, CDR1 is SGHVS, CDR2 FNYEAQ.